This T cell receptor beta chain was obtained from a study of cytomegalovirus exposure and HLA in healthy donors. The CDR3 loop spans 13 amino acids. Germline-derived CDR1 and CDR2 are LNHDA and SQIVND (reference sequence). Study conclusions and caveats: From TCR beta sequences, most subjects' HLA-A and HLA-B alleles were reportedly predicted accurately.

It was with 60 Vbeta and 13 Jbeta primers that the PCR ran. Sequenced by immunoSEQ multiplex PCR; TCRdb stores in-frame clones only, minus some. Found here are 160,000 or so clones, 78% of them singletons; the top ten hold 6.5% to 8.5%. About this clone itself: As yet, its antigen is unknown. An end of the junction differs from the germline gene, which may be a read error.

The source is a woman between 40 and 55 years old in good health and CMV-seropositive. V and J are TRBV19 and TRBJ1-3; TRBD1 matches 8 bases. Sequences were obtained from PBMCs. CDR3: CASKQGAGNTVYF. CDR3 DNA sequence: TGTGCCAGCAAGCAGGGGGCTGGAAACACCGTATATTTT.